The 32 T cell receptor beta chains in this list originate from one sample, sequenced in a study of siplizumab effects on memory and regulatory T cells. Assay used: immunoSEQ multiplex PCR; TCRdb lists only in-frame clones, some missing. The table lists approximately 98,000 clones, 90% to 95% of them singletons, with about 1.4% in the top ten. The material sequenced was non-Treg CD4+ T cells sorted from blood. Source of these receptors: a human donor in good health.

This sequence joins TRBV7-9 and TRBJ2-7; the D gene is possibly TRBD1 (6 bases). The germline V gene has CDR1 SEHNR and CDR2 FQNEAQ (reference sequence). The CDR3 length is 14 residues. Between the trimmed V and J ends, which lost 5 bases and 6 bases, there was a span of 17 bases. The CDR3 DNA reads as TGTGCCAGCAGCGAACCGGGACGAGGGGGCGAGCAGTACTTC. This codes for CASSEPGRGGEQYF.

This sequence joins TRBV6-5 and TRBJ1-1, with TRBD1 identical over 7 bases. This CDR3 is 13 amino acids long. Germline V gives CDR1 MNHEY, CDR2 SVGAGI. V was clipped by 6 bases and J by 7 bases; unmatched bases: 8. CDR3: CASSQGEAVEAFF. Written as DNA, the CDR3 is TGTGCCAGCAGCCAGGGGGAGGCGGTTGAAGCTTTCTTT.

The chain recombines TRBV2 with TRBJ2-7; the D gene is possibly TRBD2 (5 bases). There are 15 residues in the CDR3. The germline V gene encodes CDR1 SNHLY and CDR2 FYNNEI. Trimming left V 7 bases short and J 3 bases short, with 19 bases between. The CDR3 DNA reads as TGTGCCAGCATCGGCCCCGGACTCCGTTTCTACGAGCAGTACTTC. Its protein product is CASIGPGLRFYEQYF.

CDR3 coding DNA: TGTGCCAGCAGACTTCAAAGGTCCCACAGGGGGCCCACCGGGGAGCTGTTTTTT. Translated, it gives CASRLQRSHRGPTGELFF. This chain connects TRBV11-2 to TRBJ2-2; 9 nucleotides agree with TRBD1. This CDR3 comprises 18 residues. The V segment lost 6 bases and the J segment 4 bases; nucleotides outside the gene matches: 15. The germline gives CDR1 SGHAT, CDR2 FQNNGV.

The table lists this clone with a few counts. V usage is TRBV29-1 and J usage is TRBJ2-2; 9 nucleotides line up with TRBD2. Losses at the gene ends were 7 bases for V and 2 bases for J; bases not matched to a gene: 5. Germline CDR1 and CDR2: SQVTM and ANQGSEA. The CDR3 has 14 amino acids. In DNA form, the CDR3 reads TGCAGCGGGGGTAGCGGGGGCAACACCGGGGAGCTGTTTTTT. This gives the protein CSGGSGGNTGELFF.

CDR3 loop: CASRSNRVYGYTF. The CDR3 DNA follows: TGTGCCAGCAGGTCGAACAGGGTCTATGGCTACACCTTC. The J gene is TRBJ1-2, the V gene TRBV28; tentative D call: TRBD1 (6 bases). V was shortened by 6 bases and J by 4 bases, with 12 bases between the two germline ends. The germline gives CDR1 MDHEN, CDR2 SYDVKM. CDR3 length equals 13 residues.

The chain employs TRBV5-1 and TRBJ1-1, with 8 positions matching TRBD1. From germline, CDR1 is SGHRS and CDR2 YFSETQ. V dropped 4 bases and J dropped 1; count of bases not matched to a gene: 9. CDR3 length: 16 amino acids. CDR3 in amino acids: CASSTTSGTGNTEAFF. CDR3 bases: TGCGCCAGCAGCACAACCTCCGGGACAGGGAACACTGAAGCTTTCTTT. The full variable domain, completed using reference TRBV5-1 and TRBJ1-1, is KAGVTQTPRYLIKTRGQQVTLSCSPISGHRSVSWYQQTPGQGLQFLFEYFSETQRNKGNFPGRFSGRQFSNSRSEMNVSTLELGDSALYLCASSTTSGTGNTEAFFGQGTRLTVV.

This chain uses TRBV5-1 with TRBJ2-3, with a tentative D call TRBD2 (6 bases). Trimming cost V 4 bases and J 2 bases, with 17 bases left between them. The CDR3 is 16 residues long. The germline CDR1 and CDR2 sequences are SGHRS and YFSETQ. The CDR3 DNA sequence: TGCGCCAGCAGCCTGACGACCGGAGGGGTCACAGATACGCAGTATTTT. This translates into CASSLTTGGVTDTQYF.

The chain links TRBV13 to TRBJ2-1; D unclear. The V end lost 1 base, the J end lost 1 base, and 5 bases lay between the germline ends. Germline V lookup: CDR1 PRHDT, CDR2 FYEKMQ (reference sequence). This CDR3 spans 14 amino acids. The CDR3 protein is CASSLVGSYNEQFF. CDR3 nucleotides: TGTGCCAGCAGCTTAGTGGGTTCCTACAATGAGCAGTTCTTC.

The chain carries TRBV6-1 and TRBJ2-7; no definite D call. Looked up from germline, CDR1 is MNHNS and CDR2 is SASEGT. The CDR3 is made up of 14 amino acids. V lost 1 base to trimming and J lost 0 bases, with 7 bases between them. The CDR3, as DNA: TGTGCCAGCAGTGAAGAGAGGAGCTCCTACGAGCAGTACTTC. Its translation: CASSEERSSYEQYF.

The V and J genes are TRBV9 and TRBJ2-3, with 9 nucleotides matching TRBD2. The CDR3 runs to 15 residues. Germline CDR1 SGDLS, CDR2 YYNGEE. Trimming took 4 bases from V and 4 from J; bases not matched to a gene: 7. Written as DNA, the CDR3 is TGTGCCAGCAGCCCGAGGACTAGCGCCGCAGATACGCAGTATTTT. This codes for CASSPRTSAADTQYF.

The chain joins TRBV11-2 to TRBJ1-1; D not resolved. This CDR3 is 14 amino acids long. Germline-derived CDR1 and CDR2 are SGHAT and FQNNGV. V was cut by 1 base and J by 1 base, with 7 bases left in between. CDR3 sequence: CASSLVWSNTEAFF. DNA of the CDR3: TGTGCCAGCAGCTTAGTTTGGTCGAACACTGAAGCTTTCTTT.

This sequence joins TRBV10-3 and TRBJ2-5; 13 positions agree with TRBD2. Germline V lookup: CDR1 ENHRY, CDR2 SYGVKD. Losses at the gene ends were 11 bases for V and 5 bases for J; bases not matched to a gene: 20. CDR3 length: 18 amino acids. CDR3 sequence: CAAAPWQGGLAGQETQYF. CDR3 nucleotides: TGTGCCGCCGCCCCTTGGCAAGGGGGACTAGCGGGACAGGAGACCCAGTACTTC.

This clone was detected only once. The chain links TRBV29-1 to TRBJ2-5; TRBD2 matches 8 bases. Germline loops: CDR1 SQVTM, CDR2 ANQGSEA. The CDR3 is 15 residues long. V gave up 4 bases and J gave up 9 bases; unmatched junction bases: 16. Here the CDR3 reads CSVALGTAGGGPQYF. CDR3 in DNA: TGCAGCGTTGCGCTTGGGACGGCCGGGGGGGGACCCCAGTACTTC. The complete variable domain, with remaining parts taken from reference TRBV29-1 and TRBJ2-5, reads SAVISQKPSRDICQRGTSLTIQCQVDSQVTMMFWYRQQPGQSLTLIATANQGSEATYESGFVIDKFPISRPNLTFSTLTVSNMSPEDSSIYLCSVALGTAGGGPQYFGPGTRLLVL.

The CDR3 DNA follows: TGTGCCAGCAGAGTCCAAGGGGGGGGAGGGGAGCTGTTTTTT. This codes for CASRVQGGGGELFF. The gene calls are TRBV6-1 and TRBJ2-2; D is perhaps TRBD2 (7 bases). V was cut by 6 bases and J by 8 bases, with 16 bases left in between. CDR1 and CDR2 (germline): MNHNS, SASEGT. The CDR3 consists of 14 residues.

The chain carries TRBV28 and TRBJ2-7; D remains ambiguous. This CDR3 region has 15 residues. V was trimmed by 5 bases and J by 3 bases, leaving 17 bases between them. Germline values: CDR1 MDHEN, CDR2 SYDVKM. The CDR3 region is CASSRIPTSIYEQYF. DNA of the CDR3: TGTGCCAGCAGTCGCATCCCCACCTCCATCTACGAGCAGTACTTC.

CDR3 region: CASSIGDNRNTEAFF. In DNA form, the CDR3 reads TGTGCCAGTAGTATAGGGGACAACCGGAACACTGAAGCTTTCTTT. This rearrangement joins TRBV19 to TRBJ1-1, with D possibly matching TRBD1 (6 bases). CDR1 LNHDA and CDR2 SQIVND come from the germline V gene (reference sequence). V shed 1 base and J shed 1 base, with 10 bases lying between them. The CDR3 loop spans 15 amino acids.

The gene calls are TRBV18 and TRBJ1-1; TRBD1 might be the D (5 bases). Germline CDR1 and CDR2: KGHSH and LQKENI. CDR3 length: 14 amino acids. Trimming removed 4 bases from V and 1 base from J, with 10 bases in between. In nucleotides, the CDR3 is TGTGCCAGCTCACGTGGGCAGGGGAACACTGAAGCTTTCTTT. Protein product: CASSRGQGNTEAFF.

This chain joins TRBV12-5 and TRBJ2-3; D gene unclear. Trimming left V 1 base short and J 5 bases short, with 10 bases between. The germline V gene has CDR1 LGHNT and CDR2 FRNRAP. There are 14 residues in the CDR3. The CDR3 loop reads CASGLDKVGDTQYF. CDR3 nucleotides: TGTGCTAGTGGTTTGGACAAGGTGGGAGATACGCAGTATTTT.

V and J are TRBV28 and TRBJ1-4, with 7 bases lining up with TRBD1. With V trimmed by 9 bases and J by 8 bases, 9 bases remained unmatched. The CDR3 spans 13 residues. Germline-derived CDR1 and CDR2 are MDHEN and SYDVKM. The CDR3 loop is CASKTGTREKLFF. DNA of the CDR3: TGTGCCAGTAAGACAGGGACAAGGGAAAAACTGTTTTTT.

The genes are TRBV7-2 and TRBJ2-2; D is perhaps TRBD1 (6 bases). Trimming cost V 4 bases and J 4 bases, with 10 bases left between them. The CDR3 runs to 14 residues. Germline V CDR1 and CDR2: SGHTA, FQGNSA. DNA of the CDR3: TGTGCCAGCAGCTCCCAGGGGATCACCGGGGAGCTGTTTTTT. Its translation: CASSSQGITGELFF. Full variable domain (rest looked up from reference TRBV7-2 and TRBJ2-2): GAGVSQSPSNKVTEKGKDVELRCDPISGHTALYWYRQSLGQGLEFLIYFQGNSAPDKSGLPSDRFSAERTGGSVSTLTIQRTQQEDSAVYLCASSSQGITGELFFGEGSRLTVL.

For the CDR3, the DNA is TGTGCCAGCAGTTCCATACTAGTGGCGGCTAGCACAGATACGCAGTATTTT. It is translated as CASSSILVAASTDTQYF. The chain combines TRBV7-3 with TRBJ2-3, with a weak D call TRBD2 (5 bases). Trimming removed 6 bases at V and 0 bases at J, with 19 bases between. Germline V gene sequence: CDR1 SGHTA, CDR2 FQGTGA. This CDR3 region has 17 residues.

The chain carries TRBV5-1 and TRBJ2-5; 8 positions agree with TRBD2. The J call is uncertain, as TRBJ2-7 better fits the DNA end. The CDR3 has 13 residues. Per germline, CDR1 SGHRS and CDR2 YFSETQ. The CDR3 loop is CASSSGLAYEQYF. CDR3 sequence (DNA): TGCGCCAGCAGCTCGGGACTAGCCTACGAGCAGTACTTC.

The DNA of the CDR3 is TGTGCCAGCAGCTTAGTTCCGGAGGGTGAGCAGTTCTTC. It is translated as CASSLVPEGEQFF. The chain has TRBV7-9 and TRBJ2-1, with a weak D call TRBD2 (6 bases). Deletions cut 1 base from V and 9 bases from J, with 10 bases between. The germline V gene encodes CDR1 SEHNR and CDR2 FQNEAQ (reference sequence). This CDR3 comprises 13 residues.

The gene calls are TRBV7-8 and TRBJ2-5, with D tentatively TRBD2 (6 bases). The CDR3 contains 16 residues. V shed 4 bases and J shed 5 bases, with 20 bases lying between them. Looked up from germline, CDR1 is SGHVS and CDR2 is FQNEAQ. CDR3 in amino acids: CASSSTRNLFKETQYF. The DNA for the CDR3 is TGTGCCAGCAGCTCGACTAGGAATTTATTCAAGGAGACCCAGTACTTC.

This clone was recorded only once. The chain links TRBV29-1 to TRBJ2-1; 14 nucleotides align to TRBD2. The junction had 8 bases not matched to a gene; V was cut back by 6 bases and J by 7 bases. The CDR3 runs 15 residues. Looked up from germline, CDR1 is SQVTM and CDR2 is ANQGSEA. CDR3 in amino acids: CSVAAGTSGSNEQFF. CDR3 coding DNA: TGCAGCGTAGCAGCCGGGACTAGCGGGAGTAATGAGCAGTTCTTC.

This clone appeared a single time. V gene TRBV28 combines with J gene TRBJ1-2; D may be TRBD1 (6 bases). Germline V lookup: CDR1 MDHEN, CDR2 SYDVKM. This CDR3 spans 14 amino acids. V lost 7 bases and J 4 bases, leaving 16 bases between the germline ends. Here the CDR3 DNA reads TGTGCCAGCAATGGGACACCGGCCCTCTATGGCTACACCTTC. It is translated as CASNGTPALYGYTF.

The CDR3, as DNA: TGCAGTGCTTCATACGGGAGTAGGAAGTTCTTC. This sequence encodes CSASYGSRKFF. The J gene is TRBJ2-1, the V gene TRBV20-1; D is possibly TRBD2 (6 bases). Germline assignment: CDR1 DFQATT and CDR2 SNEGSKA (reference sequence). V shed 5 bases and J shed 14 bases, with 16 bases lying between them. This CDR3 has 11 residues.

The CDR3 loop is CATSRGSGSELAKNIQYF. The CDR3 coding sequence is TGTGCCACCAGCAGAGGTAGCGGATCCGAACTAGCCAAAAACATTCAGTACTTC. The chain carries TRBV15 and TRBJ2-4; a possible D gene is TRBD2 (6 bases). The CDR3 totals 18 residues. V lost 1 base, J lost 0 bases, and 16 bases lay in between. Germline CDR1 and CDR2: LNHNV and YYDKDF (reference sequence).

This clone showed up many times. The J gene is TRBJ1-4, the V gene TRBV5-1; the D gene is possibly TRBD1 (5 bases). Germline V gives CDR1 SGHRS, CDR2 YFSETQ. CDR3 size: 14 residues. Between the trimmed V and J ends, which lost 2 bases and 15 bases, there was a span of 20 bases. The CDR3 region is CASSLQDSGKVLFF. CDR3 bases: TGCGCCAGCAGCTTACAGGATTCGGGGAAGGTATTGTTTTTT.

This clone was seen a single time. The V gene is TRBV4-2, the J gene TRBJ2-1; 8 nucleotides align to TRBD2. Germline values: CDR1 LGHNA, CDR2 YNFKEQ. With V trimmed by 7 bases and J by 5 bases, 13 bases remained unmatched. The CDR3 is made up of 16 amino acids. The CDR3 spells CASTLTAGLGNNEQFF. CDR3 coding DNA: TGTGCCAGCACCCTAACCGCGGGACTAGGAAACAATGAGCAGTTCTTC.

J is TRBJ1-5 and V is TRBV5-6; D remains unclear. V lost 3 bases to trimming and J lost 9 bases, with 22 bases between them. This CDR3 comprises 16 residues. From germline, CDR1 is SGHDT and CDR2 YYEEEE. The DNA for the CDR3 is TGTGCCAGCAGCTCCCGGTATCAAGGCCTTCGGGTGCCCCAGCATTTT. It is translated as CASSSRYQGLRVPQHF.